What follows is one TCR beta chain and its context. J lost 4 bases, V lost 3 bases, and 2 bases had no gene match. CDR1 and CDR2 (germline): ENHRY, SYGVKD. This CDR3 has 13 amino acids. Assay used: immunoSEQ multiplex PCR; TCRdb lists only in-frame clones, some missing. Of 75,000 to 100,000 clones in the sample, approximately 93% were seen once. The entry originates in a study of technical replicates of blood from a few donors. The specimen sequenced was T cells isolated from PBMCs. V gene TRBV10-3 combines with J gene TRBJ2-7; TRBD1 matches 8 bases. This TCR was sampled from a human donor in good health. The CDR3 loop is CAISEGQGYEQYF. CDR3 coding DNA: TGTGCCATCAGTGAAGGACAGGGATACGAGCAGTACTTC.